The clone carrying this T cell receptor (beta chain) was observed a handful of times. Its cognate antigen is unknown. The CDR3 runs 14 residues. Germline-derived CDR1 and CDR2 are LGHNA and YNFKEQ. V gave up 1 base and J gave up 8 bases, with 14 bases separating them. Sequencing used immunoSEQ multiplex PCR; TCRdb keeps in-frame clones, though not all of them. Seen here are about 70,000 clones, roughly 80% observed once, and the top ten hold approximately 5.3%. This sample stems from a study of OX40 agonist ivuxolimab in advanced cancers. For the study at large: Administration of intravenous ivuxolimab to patients occurred every 2 weeks at 0.01 to 10 mg/kg. Overall study results and limits: At doses 0.1 to 3.0 mg/kg, CD4+ and CD8+ clones expanded. Compared with CD4+, CD8+ T cells on average had more expanded clones. Researchers did not determine the expanded peripheral T cells' antigen specificity.

V gene TRBV4-2 combines with J gene TRBJ1-2; D remains unclear. The receptor's source is an adult with an advanced solid tumor such as melanoma, head and neck, liver or kidney cancer. The specimen comprised CD4+ or CD8+ T cells sorted from blood, sampled in a trial of the OX40 agonist ivuxolimab. The CDR3 region is CASSQADRPEGYTF. CDR3 nucleotides: TGTGCCAGCAGCCAAGCGGACCGACCGGAGGGCTACACCTTC.